The clone carrying this TCR beta chain is a singleton in its sample. Its antigen remains unidentified. Germline values: CDR1 MNHEY, CDR2 SMNVEV (reference sequence). With 6 bases clipped from V and 6 bases from J, the junction kept 8 bases outside the gene matches. This CDR3 has 15 residues. Only in-frame clones appear in the TCRdb table, and some are missing; sequencing was by immunoSEQ multiplex PCR. The sample records 130,000 to 150,000 clones, 89% being singletons. The sample is drawn from a study of cytomegalovirus exposure and HLA in healthy donors. Background on the study: The 120 validation repertoires were produced on the same platform as the 720 or so repertoires of the first cohort. This was reported in a later analysis. Study-level points and caveats: Some TCR beta chains (roughly 160 of them) were listed as cytomegalovirus-associated.

The donors were members of the validation cohort, which comprised 120 subjects and was separate from the first cohort of roughly 700 subjects. This receptor was identified in a woman younger than 30 in good health and CMV-seropositive. The sequenced material came from PBMCs. The rearrangement links TRBV27 to TRBJ2-1; TRBD2 matches at 10 bases. The CDR3, as DNA: TGTGCCAGCAGGCCCGGTGAGCGGGGGGGCAATGAGCAGTTCTTC. This encodes CASRPGERGGNEQFF.